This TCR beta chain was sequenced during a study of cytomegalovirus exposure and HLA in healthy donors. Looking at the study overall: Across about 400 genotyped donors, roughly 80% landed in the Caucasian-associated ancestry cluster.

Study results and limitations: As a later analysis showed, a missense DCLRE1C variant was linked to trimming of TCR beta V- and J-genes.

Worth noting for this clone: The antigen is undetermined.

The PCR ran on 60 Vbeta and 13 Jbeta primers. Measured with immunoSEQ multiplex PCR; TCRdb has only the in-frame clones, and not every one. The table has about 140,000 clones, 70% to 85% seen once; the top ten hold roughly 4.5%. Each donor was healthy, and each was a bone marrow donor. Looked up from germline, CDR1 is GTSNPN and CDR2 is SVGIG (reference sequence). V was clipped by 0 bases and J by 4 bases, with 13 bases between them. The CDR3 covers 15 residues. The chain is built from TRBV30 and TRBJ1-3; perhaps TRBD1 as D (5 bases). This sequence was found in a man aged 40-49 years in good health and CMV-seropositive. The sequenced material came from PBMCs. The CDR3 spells CAWSVPGRSGNTIYF. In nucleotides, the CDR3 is TGTGCCTGGAGTGTACCAGGGCGATCGGGAAACACCATATATTTT.